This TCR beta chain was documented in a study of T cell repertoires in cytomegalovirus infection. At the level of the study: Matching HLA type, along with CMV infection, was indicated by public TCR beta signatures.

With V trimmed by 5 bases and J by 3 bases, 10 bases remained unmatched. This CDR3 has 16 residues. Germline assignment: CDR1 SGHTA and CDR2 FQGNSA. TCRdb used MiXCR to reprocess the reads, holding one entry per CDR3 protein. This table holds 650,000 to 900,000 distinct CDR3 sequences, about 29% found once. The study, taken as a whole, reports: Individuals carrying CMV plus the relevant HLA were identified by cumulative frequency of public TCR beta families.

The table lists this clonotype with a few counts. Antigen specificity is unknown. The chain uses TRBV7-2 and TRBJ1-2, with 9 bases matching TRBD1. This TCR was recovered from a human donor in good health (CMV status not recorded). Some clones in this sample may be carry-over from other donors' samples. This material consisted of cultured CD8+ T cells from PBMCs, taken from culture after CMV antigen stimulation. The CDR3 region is CASSPWDRETDYGYTF. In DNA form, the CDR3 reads TGTGCCAGCAGCCCGTGGGACAGGGAGACTGACTATGGCTACACCTTC.